Described below is a single T cell receptor beta chain sequence and its context. Original processing notes: The assay estimated nucleated cells by amplifying reference gene primers. Profiled with immunoSEQ multiplex PCR; TCRdb holds only in-frame clones, not every one. The D gene and trimming were derived from the DNA, and the V and J assignments and clone size from that table. Of about 100,000 clones listed, around 90% are singletons. V was clipped by 2 bases and J by 7 bases, with 11 bases between them. Germline V gene sequence: CDR1 MGHDK, CDR2 SYGVNS. The CDR3 runs to 14 residues. This sample stems from a study of blood T cell repertoires in COVID-19.

This chain joins TRBV25-1 and TRBJ2-2; D unclear. Specimen: peripheral blood. This receptor was taken from a human donor in a cohort sampled during active COVID-19. The CDR3 nucleotides read TGTGCCAGCAGTGAAAGTGAGGAAAGCGGGGAGCTGTTTTTT. It translates to CASSESEESGELFF.